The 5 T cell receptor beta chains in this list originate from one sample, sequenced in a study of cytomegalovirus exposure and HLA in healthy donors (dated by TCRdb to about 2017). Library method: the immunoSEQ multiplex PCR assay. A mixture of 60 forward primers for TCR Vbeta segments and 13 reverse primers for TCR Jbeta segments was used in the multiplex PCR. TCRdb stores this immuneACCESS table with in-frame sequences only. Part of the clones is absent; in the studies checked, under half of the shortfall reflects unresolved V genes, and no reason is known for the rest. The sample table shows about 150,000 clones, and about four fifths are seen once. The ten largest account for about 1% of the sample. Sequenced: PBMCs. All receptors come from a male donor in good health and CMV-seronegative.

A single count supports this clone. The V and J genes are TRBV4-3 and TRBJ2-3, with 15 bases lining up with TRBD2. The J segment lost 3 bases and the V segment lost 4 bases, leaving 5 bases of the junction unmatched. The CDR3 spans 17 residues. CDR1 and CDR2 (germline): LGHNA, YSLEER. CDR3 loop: CASSPWTSGGATDTQYF. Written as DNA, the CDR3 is TGCGCCAGCAGCCCCTGGACTAGCGGGGGGGCAACAGATACGCAGTATTTT.

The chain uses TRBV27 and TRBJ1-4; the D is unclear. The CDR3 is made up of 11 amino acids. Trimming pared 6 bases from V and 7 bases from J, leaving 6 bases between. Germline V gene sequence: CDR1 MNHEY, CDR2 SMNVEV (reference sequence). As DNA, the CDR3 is TGTGCCAGCAGCGGAGGTGAAAAACTGTTTTTT. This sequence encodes CASSGGEKLFF.

CDR3 nucleotides: TGTGCCAGCGGGGACATTAGCACAGATACGCAGTATTTT. Encoded protein: CASGDISTDTQYF. This chain links TRBV2 with TRBJ2-3, with D possibly TRBD1 on 6 matching bases. Trimming removed 8 bases at V and 0 bases at J, with 9 bases between. Germline V CDR1 and CDR2: SNHLY, FYNNEI. This CDR3 is built from 13 residues.

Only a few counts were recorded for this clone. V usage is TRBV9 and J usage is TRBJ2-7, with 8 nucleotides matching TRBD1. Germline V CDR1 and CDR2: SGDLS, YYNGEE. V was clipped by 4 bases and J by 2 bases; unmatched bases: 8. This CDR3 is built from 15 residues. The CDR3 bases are TGTGCCAGCAGCCCTCAAGGACAGGGAGCCTACGAGCAGTACTTC. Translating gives CASSPQGQGAYEQYF.

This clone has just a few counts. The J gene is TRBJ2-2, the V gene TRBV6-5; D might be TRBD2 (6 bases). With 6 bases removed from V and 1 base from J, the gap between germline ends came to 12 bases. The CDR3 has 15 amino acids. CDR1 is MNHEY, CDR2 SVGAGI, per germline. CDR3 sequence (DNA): TGTGCCAGCAGGCCGGGACTCCTGAACACCGGGGAGCTGTTTTTT. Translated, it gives CASRPGLLNTGELFF.